A single sample gave rise to the 25 T cell receptor beta chains below, sequenced in a study of spatial heterogeneity in lung cancer. Time point: sample taken at primary tumor resection. From tumor, nontumor lung or frozen PBMC, whole RNA was taken unsorted for sequencing. Each CDR3 protein is one row after TCRdb ran MiXCR on the 5' RACE reads. The sample includes about 52,000 distinct CDR3 sequences, 6% to 9% seen only once; the top ten take about 2.6%. Sequenced here: PBMCs, sampled at surgery. The receptors derive from a female donor with early-stage non-small cell lung cancer.

This clonotype came up many times. The genes are TRBV7-2 and TRBJ2-3; no definite D call. Germline V gene sequence: CDR1 SGHTA, CDR2 FQGNSA. The CDR3 length is 16 residues. Deletions cut 1 base from V and 3 bases from J, with 14 bases between. The CDR3 DNA reads as TGTGCCAGCAGCTTAGGAGGAGCCCTAAGTACAGATACGCAGTATTTT. This codes for CASSLGGALSTDTQYF.

This clonotype was found many times. The chain employs TRBV5-1 and TRBJ2-2, with TRBD1 identical over 7 bases. CDR1 is SGHRS, CDR2 YFSETQ, per germline. This CDR3 comprises 15 residues. V was pared by 0 bases and J by 3 bases, with 2 bases of the junction left unmatched. CDR3: CASSLDGTDTGELFF. The DNA for the CDR3 is TGCGCCAGCAGCTTGGATGGGACAGACACCGGGGAGCTGTTTTTT.

The sample holds many counts of this clonotype. The chain links TRBV7-9 to TRBJ1-1; D is undetermined. V lost 5 bases, J lost 1 base, and 8 bases lay in between. Looked up from germline, CDR1 is SEHNR and CDR2 is FQNEAQ (reference sequence). The CDR3 runs to 13 residues. The CDR3 loop is CASSDQANTEAFF. As DNA, the CDR3 is TGTGCCAGCAGCGATCAGGCGAACACTGAAGCTTTCTTT.

The sample holds many counts of this clonotype. The V and J genes are TRBV5-6 and TRBJ2-7; 13 bases match TRBD2. V trimming: 5 bases; J trimming: 3 bases; junction bases outside the gene matches: 14. The germline gives CDR1 SGHDT, CDR2 YYEEEE. The CDR3 length is 18 residues. The CDR3 here is CASSSHLRTSGGHYEQYF. DNA for the CDR3: TGTGCCAGCAGTTCTCACCTTCGGACTAGCGGGGGTCACTACGAGCAGTACTTC. Combining the CDR3 with reference TRBV5-6 and TRBJ2-7 gives the whole variable domain DAGVTQSPTHLIKTRGQQVTLRCSPKSGHDTVSWYQQALGQGPQFIFQYYEEEERQRGNFPDRFSGHQFPNYSSELNVNALLLGDSALYLCASSSHLRTSGGHYEQYFGPGTRLTVT.

This chain joins TRBV7-3 and TRBJ2-2; D gene unclear. Germline V gene data show CDR1 as SGHTA and CDR2 as FQGTGA. The CDR3 has 12 amino acids. V lost 3 bases to trimming and J lost 8 bases, with 7 bases between them. The CDR3, as DNA: TGTGCCAGCAGCTTCCCCGGGGGGGAGCTGTTTTTT. Its translation is CASSFPGGELFF.

This clonotype was detected many times. The DNA of the CDR3 is TGCGCCAGCAGCCCCCAGGGGGGCCGCACAGATACGCAGTATTTT. This encodes CASSPQGGRTDTQYF. This chain connects TRBV5-1 to TRBJ2-3, with D perhaps matching TRBD1 (7 bases). Germline CDR1 reads SGHRS; CDR2 reads YFSETQ. The V and J ends lost 4 bases and 1 base respectively, with 13 bases between them. This CDR3 is built from 15 residues.

Regarding this clonotype: A single base separates this from a much larger clone, so it may be a read error. The CDR3 region is CASSPGLTEQETQYF. CDR3 bases: TGTGCCAGCAGTCCCGGACTTACAGAGCAAGAGACCCAGTACTTC. This rearrangement joins TRBV12-3 or TRBV12-4 to TRBJ2-5; D possibly corresponds to TRBD2 (5 bases). The CDR3 contains 15 residues. The V end was cut by 5 bases, the J end by 2 bases, with 15 bases between.

This clonotype was detected only a few times. The chain carries TRBV18 and TRBJ2-7; D unclear. The CDR3 runs to 13 residues. Per the germline V gene, CDR1 is KGHSH and CDR2 is LQKENI. The V end was cut by 0 bases, the J end by 1 base, with 4 bases between. CDR3 bases: TGTGCCAGCTCACCACCGGATTCCTACGAGCAGTACTTC. It specifies CASSPPDSYEQYF.

There are many counts of this clonotype. The chain's CDR3 is CSAGQHNQPQHF. The CDR3 region has the DNA TGCAGTGCTGGACAGCACAATCAGCCCCAGCATTTT. V and J are TRBV20-1 and TRBJ1-5, with D possibly TRBD1 on 6 matching bases. V dropped 5 bases and J dropped 3 bases, with 8 bases sitting between them. This CDR3 contains 12 residues. CDR1 DFQATT and CDR2 SNEGSKA come from the germline V gene (reference sequence).

This clonotype was seen ten or more times. The CDR3 bases are TGTGCCAGCAGCTCCGGGGGTCCTGGGGATGAGCAGTTCTTC. It codes for CASSSGGPGDEQFF. This chain connects TRBV7-9 to TRBJ2-1; the D gene is possibly TRBD2 (6 bases). This CDR3 contains 14 residues. Germline V gene lookup returns CDR1 SEHNR and CDR2 FQNEAQ (reference sequence). V was shortened by 4 bases and J by 8 bases, with 15 bases between the two germline ends.

The chain employs TRBV9 and TRBJ2-4; no firm D call. CDR1 is SGDLS and CDR2 is YYNGEE in the germline V gene. Trimming removed 0 bases at V and 5 bases at J, with 24 bases between. This CDR3 spans 19 amino acids. The CDR3 DNA sequence: TGTGCCAGCAGCGTAGAGGCCCACTTCGGCCCGTTTAACCAAAACATTCAGTACTTC. Translation: CASSVEAHFGPFNQNIQYF.

This clonotype came up many times. The V call is TRBV5-1, the J call TRBJ2-3; D is unresolved. Trimming removed 0 bases from V and 8 bases from J, with 13 bases in between. The CDR3 runs to 14 residues. Germline CDR1 and CDR2: SGHRS and YFSETQ. CDR3 DNA sequence: TGCGCCAGCAGCTTGGGAACCTTTCAGAGTACGCAGTATTTT. Translation: CASSLGTFQSTQYF.

This clonotype was detected many times. This rearrangement joins TRBV20-1 to TRBJ1-5; D is unclear. The CDR3 is 16 residues long. From germline, CDR1 is DFQATT and CDR2 SNEGSKA (reference sequence). The ends were cut back, 0 bases at V and 1 base at J, with 13 bases in the middle. The CDR3 region is CSARDTVPTSNQPQHF. CDR3 sequence (DNA): TGCAGTGCTAGAGACACGGTTCCGACGAGCAATCAGCCCCAGCATTTT.

Many counts were recorded for this clonotype. This chain connects TRBV11-2 to TRBJ2-2; TRBD1 matches at 7 bases. CDR1 is SGHAT, CDR2 FQNNGV, per germline. The CDR3 extends over 16 amino acids. The V segment lost 5 bases and the J segment 4 bases; nucleotides outside the gene matches: 10. The CDR3 spells CASSPDRVGSTGELFF. The CDR3, as DNA: TGTGCCAGCAGCCCTGACAGGGTGGGATCCACCGGGGAGCTGTTTTTT.

In the case of this clonotype: This may be a read error: a much more frequent sequence differs by one nucleotide. The chain combines TRBV29-1 with TRBJ2-5; TRBD1 or TRBD2 may be the D gene (6 bases each). The length of the CDR3 is 15 residues. Germline values: CDR1 SQVTM, CDR2 ANQGSEA. V shed 8 bases and J shed 5 bases, with 24 bases lying between them. The CDR3 coding sequence is TGCAGCTTTGGGGGCTTGGCGGGGCCCGGGGAGACCCAGTACTTC. The encoded protein is CSFGGLAGPGETQYF.

J is TRBJ2-1 and V is TRBV7-9; TRBD1 is a possible D gene (6 bases). CDR1 and CDR2 (germline): SEHNR, FQNEAQ (reference sequence). The CDR3 covers 13 residues. V lost 7 bases and J 3 bases, leaving 10 bases between the germline ends. The CDR3 DNA follows: TGTGCCAGCATGATACAGGGCTACAATGAGCAGTTCTTC. This sequence encodes CASMIQGYNEQFF. The full variable domain, its missing parts supplied by reference TRBV7-9 and TRBJ2-1, is DTGVSQNPRHKITKRGQNVTFRCDPISEHNRLYWYRQTLGQGPEFLTYFQNEAQLEKSRLLSDRFSAERPKGSFSTLEIQRTEQGDSAMYLCASMIQGYNEQFFGPGTRLTVL.

The table lists this clonotype with many counts. The chain couples TRBV29-1 to TRBJ1-2; 12 nucleotides match TRBD1. J gave up 7 bases and V 8 bases, and 11 bases lay outside the gene matches. The CDR3 contains 14 residues. CDR1 is SQVTM and CDR2 is ANQGSEA in the germline V gene. The CDR3 loop reads CSFITGQGASGYTF. CDR3 sequence (DNA): TGCAGCTTCATCACGGGACAGGGGGCGAGTGGCTACACCTTC.

This clonotype was observed a few times. The chain is built from TRBV7-2 and TRBJ2-3; D is tentatively TRBD1 or TRBD2 (7 bases each). Trimming took off 5 bases at V and 6 bases at J, with 18 bases between the two ends. This CDR3 contains 15 residues. The V gene's germline CDR1 is SGHTA and CDR2 FQGNSA. CDR3 loop: CASSAGQYGGDTQYF. The CDR3 nucleotides are TGTGCCAGCAGCGCGGGACAGTACGGGGGGGATACGCAGTATTTT.

This clonotype was seen at least ten times. The chain carries TRBV5-1 and TRBJ2-3; D is possibly TRBD2 (6 bases). This CDR3 is 15 amino acids long. V was shortened by 2 bases and J by 1 base, with 11 bases between the two germline ends. The germline V gene has CDR1 SGHRS and CDR2 YFSETQ. The CDR3 DNA reads TGCGCCAGCAGCTTCTCCGGGACTCGCACAGATACGCAGTATTTT. Protein: CASSFSGTRTDTQYF.

The table lists this clonotype with many counts. The chain employs TRBV3-1 and TRBJ1-2; D possibly corresponds to TRBD1 (5 bases). The CDR3 loop spans 15 amino acids. Trimming stripped 4 bases from V and 3 bases from J, with 15 bases between. Per germline, CDR1 LGHDT and CDR2 YNNKEL (reference sequence). The CDR3 DNA reads TGTGCCAGCAGCCTTGGGAGACGGACACACTATGGCTACACCTTC. Its protein is CASSLGRRTHYGYTF.

The gene calls are TRBV20-1 and TRBJ2-1; possible D gene TRBD1, 6 bases. The CDR3 covers 11 residues. The ends were cut back, 7 bases at V and 10 bases at J, with 14 bases in the middle. The V gene's germline CDR1 is DFQATT and CDR2 SNEGSKA (reference sequence). The CDR3 DNA follows: TGCAGTGTGAGGAATGGGGGCGAGCAGTTCTTC. The encoded protein is CSVRNGGEQFF.

Many counts were recorded for this clonotype. The V and J genes are TRBV30 and TRBJ1-4; 7 bases map to TRBD1. The V and J ends lost 2 bases and 5 bases, in that order; junction bases with no gene match: 5. The CDR3 contains 14 residues. Germline loops: CDR1 GTSNPN, CDR2 SVGIG (reference sequence). The CDR3 sequence: CAWSIGTANEKLFF. The CDR3, as DNA: TGTGCCTGGAGTATTGGGACAGCGAATGAAAAACTGTTTTTT.

In its sample, this clonotype was seen a few times. The chain employs TRBV5-1 and TRBJ1-1; D remains unclear. The CDR3 totals 15 residues. Germline V gene data show CDR1 as SGHRS and CDR2 as YFSETQ. V was pared by 0 bases and J by 1 base, with 10 bases between. CDR3 coding DNA: TGCGCCAGCAGCTTGGTTCGGCCTACGAACACTGAAGCTTTCTTT. Protein product: CASSLVRPTNTEAFF.

This clonotype was counted ten times or more. The chain links TRBV7-9 to TRBJ2-7; 12 nucleotides match TRBD1. The V gene's germline CDR1 is SEHNR and CDR2 FQNEAQ (reference sequence). CDR3 length equals 14 residues. V was clipped by 5 bases and J by 7 bases; unmatched bases: 6. As DNA, the CDR3 is TGTGCCAGCAGCCCGAGGGACAGGGGGCGGGAGCAGTACTTC. This encodes CASSPRDRGREQYF.

This clonotype was found many times. The chain links TRBV29-1 to TRBJ1-4; no clear D gene. The ends were cut back, 0 bases at V and 5 bases at J, with 16 bases in the middle. Germline V gene data show CDR1 as SQVTM and CDR2 as ANQGSEA. This CDR3 has 16 residues. CDR3 sequence reads: CSVEDRGGESNEKLFF. CDR3 bases: TGCAGCGTTGAAGATAGAGGTGGGGAAAGCAATGAAAAACTGTTTTTT.